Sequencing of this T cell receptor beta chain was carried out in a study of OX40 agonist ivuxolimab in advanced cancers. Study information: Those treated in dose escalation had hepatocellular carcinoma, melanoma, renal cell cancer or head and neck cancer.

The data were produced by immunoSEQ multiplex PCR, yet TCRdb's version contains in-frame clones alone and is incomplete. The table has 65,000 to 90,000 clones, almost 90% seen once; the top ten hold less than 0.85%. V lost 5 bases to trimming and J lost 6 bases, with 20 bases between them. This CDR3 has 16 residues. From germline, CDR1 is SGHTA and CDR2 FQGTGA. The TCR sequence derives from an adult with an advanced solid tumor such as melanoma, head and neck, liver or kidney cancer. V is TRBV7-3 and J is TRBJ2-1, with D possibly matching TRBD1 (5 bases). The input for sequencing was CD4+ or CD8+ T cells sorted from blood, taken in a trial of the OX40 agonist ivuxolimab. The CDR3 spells CASSPPGRGLPNEQFF. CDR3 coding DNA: TGTGCCAGCAGCCCTCCCGGAAGGGGTCTACCCAATGAGCAGTTCTTC.